This T cell receptor (beta chain) came from a study of response to subunit inactivated influenza vaccine. Whole-study findings and limits: The authors suggested that few new T cells are recruited per seasonal influenza vaccination.

Many counts were recorded for this clonotype. Its antigen is currently unknown. TCRdb re-analysed the RT-PCR reads in MiXCR, keeping a single row per CDR3 protein. The sample contains roughly 170,000 distinct CDR3 sequences, about 9.3% of which appear only once. Sequences were derived from non-naive T cells sorted from PBMCs, sampled on the day of vaccination. This sequence originates from a man aged 45-65 years who received an inactivated influenza vaccine.

The CDR3 coding sequence is TGCAGTGCTAGAGATTCTAGCGGGATGAGGTACGAGCAGTACTTC. Protein sequence: CSARDSSGMRYEQYF. This chain connects TRBV20-1 to TRBJ2-7, with 9 bases identical to TRBD2. Germline V gene sequence: CDR1 DFQATT, CDR2 SNEGSKA (reference sequence). This CDR3 has 15 amino acids. The trim removed 0 bases at V and 4 bases at J, leaving 7 bases unmatched.